This TCR beta chain was profiled in a study of blood T cell repertoires in COVID-19. Across the whole study: Acute-phase and convalescent COVID-19 samples originated in the United States, Italy and Spain.

This clone was found once. Data came from immunoSEQ multiplex PCR; TCRdb stores just in-frame clones and leaves some out. The sample consists of approximately 150,000 clones, over 70% of them appearing once. Trimming stripped 4 bases from V and 6 bases from J, with 13 bases between. This CDR3 is built from 14 residues. Per the germline V gene, CDR1 is SGDLS and CDR2 is YYNGEE. V usage is TRBV9 and J usage is TRBJ2-2; possibly TRBD1 for D (6 bases). This receptor was identified in a woman in her thirties or forties with acute COVID-19. The sequencing input was PBMCs or T cells enriched from blood (not recorded which). The DNA of the CDR3 is TGTGCCAGCAGCTCGAGACAGGTGGCCGGGGAGCTGTTTTTT. Protein sequence: CASSSRQVAGELFF.